Each of the 10 T cell receptor beta chains below was sequenced from the same sample in a study of graft-versus-host responses after intestinal transplantation. The protocol was immunoSEQ multiplex PCR, while the TCRdb copy is restricted to in-frame clones and leaves out a portion. The sample shows under 150,000 clones, over 85% of them seen only once. No antigen is known for these receptors. Sequenced here: unstimulated CD4+ T cells sorted from spleen or lymph node cells, sampled before intestinal transplant. Receptor source: a human donor who received an intestinal transplant.

This chain links TRBV19 with TRBJ2-3; D tentatively fits TRBD1 or TRBD2 (5 bases each). Trimming shortened V by 7 bases and J by 8 bases, and 16 bases separated the two germline ends. CDR1 LNHDA and CDR2 SQIVND come from the germline V gene (reference sequence). This CDR3 has 13 residues. The chain's CDR3 is CASKGDRGPTQYF. The CDR3 DNA sequence: TGTGCCAGTAAAGGGGACCGTGGTCCTACGCAGTATTTT.

This clone was recorded a few times. The rearrangement links TRBV2 to TRBJ2-5, with TRBD1 matching over 8 bases. CDR3 size: 13 residues. V lost 10 bases, J lost 5 bases, and 9 bases stayed unmatched. The germline V gene has CDR1 SNHLY and CDR2 FYNNEI. CDR3 in DNA: TGTGCCATCGGACAGGGTAGTGTGGAGACCCAGTACTTC. Protein sequence: CAIGQGSVETQYF.

This clone appeared once. The chain uses TRBV19 and TRBJ2-3, with 12 positions matching TRBD2. V trimming: 5 bases; J trimming: 1 base; junction bases outside the gene matches: 4. The germline V gene has CDR1 LNHDA and CDR2 SQIVND (reference sequence). The length of the CDR3 is 16 residues. The CDR3 DNA follows: TGTGCCAGTAGTCTTACTAGCGGGGGGCGCACAGATACGCAGTATTTT. It is translated as CASSLTSGGRTDTQYF.

The chain has TRBV7-6 and TRBJ2-3; D unclear. Germline CDR1 SGHVS, CDR2 FNYEAQ. This CDR3 region has 17 residues. The germline V and J ends were trimmed by 3 bases and 0 bases, with 16 bases remaining between them. The CDR3 DNA is TGTGCCAGCAGCTTCGATTTAGGGATTTCTAGCACAGATACGCAGTATTTT. Translating gives CASSFDLGISSTDTQYF.

CDR3 amino acids: CASSSLAGGQETQYF. DNA for the CDR3: TGTGCCAGCAGCTCCCTAGCGGGGGGCCAAGAGACCCAGTACTTC. The chain couples TRBV11-2 to TRBJ2-5; 11 nucleotides agree with TRBD2. Germline CDR1 is SGHAT and CDR2 is FQNNGV. The CDR3 contains 15 residues. Germline trimming cut 4 bases from V and 1 base from J; bases unmatched to any gene: 2.

The chain uses TRBV6-1 and TRBJ2-3; D tentatively reads TRBD1 or TRBD2 (5 bases each). This CDR3 comprises 12 residues. Deletions cut 10 bases from V and 4 bases from J, with 12 bases between. Germline values: CDR1 MNHNS, CDR2 SASEGT. The CDR3 loop is CATSRGADTQYF. The CDR3 nucleotides read TGTGCCACCAGCCGAGGGGCAGATACGCAGTATTTT.

V and J are TRBV18 and TRBJ1-1; the match to TRBD1 covers 12 bases. The CDR3 is 14 residues long. Trimming removed 6 bases from V and 11 bases from J; junction bases left unmatched: 10. The V gene's germline CDR1 is KGHSH and CDR2 LQKENI. The CDR3 loop is CASSSGGTGGAAFF. DNA of the CDR3: TGTGCCAGCTCCAGTGGGGGGACAGGGGGCGCCGCTTTCTTT.

Note on this clone: The same CDR3 is also encoded by other DNA sequences in this sample. The genes are TRBV5-4 and TRBJ1-1; D is unclear. Germline V gene data show CDR1 as SGHNT and CDR2 as YYREEE (reference sequence). Between the trimmed V and J ends, which lost 2 bases and 5 bases, there was a span of 4 bases. The CDR3 loop spans 11 amino acids. This CDR3 is CASSFGTEAFF. DNA for the CDR3: TGTGCCAGCAGCTTTGGGACTGAAGCTTTCTTT.

This sequence joins TRBV6-1 and TRBJ2-1; no firm D call. Germline CDR1 reads MNHNS; CDR2 reads SASEGT. V lost 2 bases and J lost 0, with 8 bases in between. The CDR3 is 15 amino acids. CDR3 DNA: TGTGCCAGCAGTGAAAGCCCGAGCTCCTACAATGAGCAGTTCTTC. As protein: CASSESPSSYNEQFF.

The rearrangement uses TRBV5-4 and TRBJ1-1; 9 bases line up with TRBD1. This CDR3 is built from 15 residues. Looked up from germline, CDR1 is SGHNT and CDR2 is YYREEE (reference sequence). V shed 4 bases and J 3 bases; nucleotides not matched to a gene: 7. The CDR3 here is CASSPGQGRYTEAFF. The CDR3 nucleotides read TGTGCCAGCAGCCCGGGACAGGGCAGGTACACTGAAGCTTTCTTT.